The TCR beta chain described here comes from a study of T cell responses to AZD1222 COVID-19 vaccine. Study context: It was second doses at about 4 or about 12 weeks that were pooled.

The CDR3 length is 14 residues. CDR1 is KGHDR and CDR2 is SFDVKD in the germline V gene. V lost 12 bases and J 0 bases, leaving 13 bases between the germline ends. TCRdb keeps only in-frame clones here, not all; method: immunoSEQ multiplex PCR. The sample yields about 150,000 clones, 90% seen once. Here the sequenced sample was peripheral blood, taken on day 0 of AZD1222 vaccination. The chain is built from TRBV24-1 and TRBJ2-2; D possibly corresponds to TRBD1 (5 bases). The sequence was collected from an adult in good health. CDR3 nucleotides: TGTGCCTCCCGGACAAACGCGAACACCGGGGAGCTGTTTTTT. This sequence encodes CASRTNANTGELFF.